These T cell receptor beta chains were read from a single sample in a study of a mutant IDH1 vaccine in newly diagnosed glioma. Sequenced by immunoSEQ multiplex PCR; TCRdb stores in-frame clones only, minus some. Of 44,000 or so clones in the sample, about 86% were seen once. No antigen has been identified for these receptors. This sample comprised PBMCs, obtained from a glioma patient whose treatment included an IDH1 peptide vaccine. The origin of the receptors is a woman aged 40 to 50 with glioma. Some clones in this sample may be carry-over from other donors' samples. The CDR3 runs from the conserved cysteine through the conserved F or W. The D gene is left open where the match is weak. Expanded clones get a size class; other rows say once, few or many, or leave the size out.

d_gene,len,j_gene,abundance,v_gene,CDR3nt,CDR3aa
.,15,TRBJ1-1,.,TRBV7-8,TGTGCCAGCAGCTTGGGTCTGGGGACGAACACTGAAGCTTTCTTT,CASSLGLGTNTEAFF
.,15,TRBJ1-1,once,TRBV15,TGTGCCACCAGCCCAAGCAGGACGCCTAACACTGAAGCTTTCTTT,CATSPSRTPNTEAFF
.,15,TRBJ2-2,.,TRBV29-1,TGCAGCGTCAGAGGAGGGACGGCTAATACCGGGGAGCTGTTTTTT,CSVRGGTANTGELFF
.,13,TRBJ1-2,.,TRBV9,TGTGCCAGCAGCGTAGACAGTAACTATGGCTACACCTTC,CASSVDSNYGYTF
.,17,TRBJ1-5,once,TRBV28,TGTGCCAGCAGTTTAGAATGGGGCGGGACGCCAGTTACCGGGCAGCATTTT,CASSLEWGGTPVTGQHF
.,16,TRBJ2-7,few,TRBV5-5,TGTGCCAGCAGCTTCCGACTGGAGAGCATTTCCTACGAGCAGTACTTC,CASSFRLESISYEQYF
TRBD1,16,TRBJ2-7,.,TRBV6-6,TGTGCCAGCAGTTATACAAGGCGGGACAGGGGCTGGGAGCAGTACTTC,CASSYTRRDRGWEQYF
.,14,TRBJ2-3,.,TRBV4-3,TGCGCCAGCAGCCAACGGGTGGGCACAGATACGCAGTATTTT,CASSQRVGTDTQYF
TRBD2,17,TRBJ2-3,.,TRBV7-9,TGTGCCAGCAGCTACCCGGGGACTAGCGGGGGGACAGATACGCAGTATTTT,CASSYPGTSGGTDTQYF
TRBD1,15,TRBJ1-2,.,TRBV14,TGTGCCAGTGGAAGGCAGGGGGCCTCTAACTATGGCTACACCTTC,CASGRQGASNYGYTF
TRBD1,14,TRBJ2-7,.,TRBV7-9,TGTGCCAGCAGCATTGGACAGGGGGCCTACGAGCAGTACTTC,CASSIGQGAYEQYF
.,13,TRBJ1-2,.,TRBV28,TGTGCCAGCAGTTTTCCCACCTTCGGGATCTACACCTTC,CASSFPTFGIYTF
.,15,TRBJ1-4,.,TRBV7-2,TGTGCCAGCAGCTTAGGGAGCGTGCCCAATGAAAAACTGTTTTTT,CASSLGSVPNEKLFF
.,16,TRBJ1-1,.,TRBV2,TGTGCCAGCAGTGAAATAGGGCAGGGTGAGGACACTGAAGCTTTCTTT,CASSEIGQGEDTEAFF
.,13,TRBJ1-2,few,TRBV19,TGTGCCAGTAGTATAGAGGGACGCGATGGCTACACCTTC,CASSIEGRDGYTF
.,14,TRBJ2-7,.,TRBV5-1,TGCGCCAGCAGCCCAGGACGGACCAGGTACGAGCAGTACTTC,CASSPGRTRYEQYF
.,15,TRBJ1-1,.,TRBV9,TGTGCCAGCAGCCCCCCCCGAGGTTTGAACACTGAAGCTTTCTTT,CASSPPRGLNTEAFF
.,13,TRBJ2-2,.,TRBV6-1,TGTGCCACTAACCCGGCGGACACCGGGGAGCTGTTTTTT,CATNPADTGELFF
TRBD2,12,TRBJ2-1,.,TRBV4-1,TGCGCCAGCAGCCAAGATGGTACTAGCGAGTTCTTC,CASSQDGTSEFF
TRBD1,15,TRBJ2-7,.,TRBV7-2,TGTGCCAGCAGCCCCAGGGGCGGACAGGGCTACGAGCAGTACTTC,CASSPRGGQGYEQYF
TRBD2,15,TRBJ2-3,.,TRBV6-4,TGTGCCAGCAGTGAAGGGACTAGCGGCACAGATACGCAGTATTTT,CASSEGTSGTDTQYF